Each of the 28 T cell receptor beta chains below was sequenced from the same sample in a study of blood T cell repertoires in COVID-19. Produced via immunoSEQ multiplex PCR; TCRdb's table is partial and in-frame only. The sample includes some 250,000 clones, about four fifths seen only once; the top ten take 5.7%. The specimen was peripheral blood. Receptors originate from an elderly man with acute or convalescent COVID-19.

In its sample, this clone was seen a few times. The genes are TRBV9 and TRBJ2-2; D remains ambiguous. In germline, CDR1 is SGDLS, CDR2 YYNGEE. V gave up 0 bases and J gave up 0 bases, with 6 bases separating them. The CDR3 is 15 amino acids. The CDR3 coding sequence is TGTGCCAGCAGCGTAGGGGCAACGAACACCGGGGAGCTGTTTTTT. This encodes CASSVGATNTGELFF.

The CDR3 bases are TGTGCCAGCAGCCCGGAGAGGAAAGAGACCCAGTACTTC. This codes for CASSPERKETQYF. The chain uses TRBV2 and TRBJ2-5; D not certain. Trimming shortened V by 6 bases and J by 3 bases, and 11 bases separated the two germline ends. Germline CDR1 SNHLY, CDR2 FYNNEI. The length of the CDR3 is 13 residues.

The genes are TRBV4-1 and TRBJ2-7, with 7 bases aligning to TRBD1. Trimming cost V 4 bases and J 4 bases; bases outside gene matches: 10. Germline V gene lookup returns CDR1 MGHRA and CDR2 YSYEKL. This CDR3 region has 15 residues. The CDR3 sequence: CASSPNRDRAYEQYF. CDR3 DNA sequence: TGCGCCAGCAGCCCCAACCGGGACAGAGCTTACGAGCAGTACTTC.

This clone was counted a few times. This chain links TRBV5-1 with TRBJ2-2; 8 nucleotides match TRBD1. Germline CDR1 SGHRS, CDR2 YFSETQ. V was clipped by 3 bases and J by 0 bases; unmatched bases: 1. The CDR3 contains 15 residues. The CDR3 nucleotides read TGCGCCAGCAGCTCGGACAGGGCGAACACCGGGGAGCTGTTTTTT. It codes for CASSSDRANTGELFF. The full variable domain, rest sourced from reference TRBV5-1 and TRBJ2-2, is KAGVTQTPRYLIKTRGQQVTLSCSPISGHRSVSWYQQTPGQGLQFLFEYFSETQRNKGNFPGRFSGRQFSNSRSEMNVSTLELGDSALYLCASSSDRANTGELFFGEGSRLTVL.

The rearrangement links TRBV5-1 to TRBJ2-1, with TRBD2 matching over 10 bases. Unmatched junction bases numbered 8, after V lost 4 bases and J lost 7 bases. Looked up from germline, CDR1 is SGHRS and CDR2 is YFSETQ. CDR3 size: 15 residues. CDR3 sequence: CASSLLLAGANEQFF. CDR3 coding DNA: TGCGCCAGCAGCCTCCTTCTAGCGGGAGCAAATGAGCAGTTCTTC.

The chain carries TRBV29-1 and TRBJ2-7; 12 positions match TRBD2. Per germline, CDR1 SQVTM and CDR2 ANQGSEA. The CDR3 contains 14 residues. V lost 6 bases to trimming and J lost 3 bases; unmatched junction nucleotides: 6. DNA for the CDR3: TGCAGCGTCGTCGGACTAGCGGGACTCTACGAGCAGTACTTC. Its protein is CSVVGLAGLYEQYF.

The chain has TRBV28 and TRBJ2-5; TRBD2 is a possible D gene (6 bases). Germline CDR1 MDHEN, CDR2 SYDVKM. The length of the CDR3 is 14 residues. Trimming removed 5 bases at V and 2 bases at J, with 12 bases between. This chain's CDR3 is CASSGLIPQETQYF. The CDR3 DNA reads as TGTGCCAGCAGTGGACTAATACCTCAAGAGACCCAGTACTTC.

The chain uses TRBV27 and TRBJ2-5, with 8 bases that match TRBD2. The germline gives CDR1 MNHEY, CDR2 SMNVEV (reference sequence). After removal of 0 bases from V and 10 bases from J, the junction contained 13 bases not matched to a gene. The CDR3 is 16 amino acids. The CDR3 sequence is CASSLSGSGVLGIQYF. The DNA for the CDR3 is TGTGCCAGCAGTTTATCGGGTAGCGGGGTTTTAGGGATCCAGTACTTC.

This chain connects TRBV10-2 to TRBJ1-2; weak D call: TRBD1 (6 bases). Per germline, CDR1 WSHSY and CDR2 SAAADI. V was shortened by 4 bases and J by 6 bases, with 18 bases between the two germline ends. The CDR3 loop spans 15 amino acids. The CDR3 is CASSVEGTKDNGYTF. In DNA, the CDR3 is TGCGCCAGCAGTGTGGAAGGGACAAAAGATAATGGCTACACCTTC.

The gene calls are TRBV7-9 and TRBJ2-3; possible D gene TRBD2, 5 bases. V lost 4 bases and J lost 0, with 11 bases in between. The CDR3 length is 15 residues. Per the germline V gene, CDR1 is SEHNR and CDR2 is FQNEAQ (reference sequence). The CDR3 here is CASSSRGSSTDTQYF. As DNA, the CDR3 is TGTGCCAGCAGCTCCCGAGGGTCTAGCACAGATACGCAGTATTTT.

This chain joins TRBV18 and TRBJ2-3; D may be TRBD2 (5 bases). Between the trimmed V and J ends, which lost 0 bases and 2 bases, there was a span of 9 bases. The CDR3 runs 15 residues. Germline V CDR1 and CDR2: KGHSH, LQKENI. CDR3 residues: CASSPPNGNTDTQYF. CDR3 nucleotides: TGTGCCAGCTCACCACCGAACGGGAACACAGATACGCAGTATTTT. The full variable domain, completed using reference TRBV18 and TRBJ2-3, is NAGVMQNPRHLVRRRGQEARLRCSPMKGHSHVYWYRQLPEEGLKFMVYLQKENIIDESGMPKERFSAEFPKEGPSILRIQQVVRGDSAAYFCASSPPNGNTDTQYFGPGTRLTVL.

This chain connects TRBV2 to TRBJ2-1; unclear D gene. CDR1 SNHLY and CDR2 FYNNEI come from the germline V gene. Deletions cut 8 bases from V and 8 bases from J, with 13 bases between. The length of the CDR3 is 12 residues. The CDR3 protein is CASCVESHEQFF. The CDR3 DNA reads as TGTGCCAGCTGTGTCGAGTCGCATGAGCAGTTCTTC.

The table lists this clone with a count of one. This rearrangement joins TRBV5-1 to TRBJ2-2; TRBD2 might be the D (6 bases). Trimming left V 7 bases short and J 0 bases short, with 10 bases between. Germline CDR1 reads SGHRS; CDR2 reads YFSETQ. The CDR3 extends over 14 amino acids. The CDR3 sequence is CASGGVANTGELFF. The CDR3, as DNA: TGCGCCAGCGGCGGGGTCGCGAACACCGGGGAGCTGTTTTTT.

Only a few counts were recorded for this clone. The chain uses TRBV2 and TRBJ2-7, with TRBD1 as a possible D gene (6 bases). Germline CDR1 SNHLY, CDR2 FYNNEI. The V end lost 6 bases, the J end lost 1 base, and 13 bases lay between the germline ends. The length of the CDR3 is 14 residues. CDR3 in amino acids: CASRPGTPSYEQYF. The CDR3 DNA follows: TGTGCCAGCAGGCCCGGGACACCTTCCTACGAGCAGTACTTC. Looking up the rest from reference TRBV2 and TRBJ2-7 gives the full variable domain: EPEVTQTPSHQVTQMGQEVILRCVPISNHLYFYWYRQILGQKVEFLVSFYNNEISEKSEIFDDQFSVERPDGSNFTLKIRSTKLEDSAMYFCASRPGTPSYEQYFGPGTRLTVT.

The CDR3 sequence: CASSTGQGAYEQYF. For the CDR3, the DNA is TGTGCCAGCAGCACAGGACAGGGGGCGTACGAGCAGTACTTC. The chain recombines TRBV3-1 (or the pseudogene TRBV3-2) with TRBJ2-7, with 11 nucleotides matching TRBD1. CDR1 LGHDT and CDR2 YNNKEL come from the germline V gene (reference sequence). Trimming at V came to 5 bases and at J to 4 bases, leaving 4 bases not matched to a gene. The CDR3 runs 14 residues.

The chain is built from TRBV9 and TRBJ2-1; TRBD2 agrees at 11 bases. V dropped 3 bases and J dropped 9; count of bases not matched to a gene: 11. The CDR3 has 16 amino acids. Germline loops: CDR1 SGDLS, CDR2 YYNGEE. The CDR3 region is CASSADTSGSSREQFF. Written as DNA, the CDR3 is TGTGCCAGCAGCGCCGACACTAGCGGGAGTTCACGTGAGCAGTTCTTC.

V and J are TRBV5-1 and TRBJ2-3, with 7 bases that match TRBD2. Trimming removed 0 bases from V and 3 bases from J; junction bases left unmatched: 4. Looked up from germline, CDR1 is SGHRS and CDR2 is YFSETQ. This CDR3 has 15 amino acids. CDR3: CASSLGGRETDTQYF. The DNA of the CDR3 is TGCGCCAGCAGCTTGGGCGGGAGAGAAACAGATACGCAGTATTTT.

This chain links TRBV24-1 with TRBJ2-1; TRBD2 matches 10 bases. Unmatched junction bases numbered 4, after V lost 3 bases and J lost 0 bases. Looked up from germline, CDR1 is KGHDR and CDR2 is SFDVKD. The CDR3 is made up of 17 amino acids. The chain's CDR3 is CATSDVAGGTSYNEQFF. CDR3 DNA sequence: TGTGCCACCAGTGATGTAGCGGGGGGTACCTCCTACAATGAGCAGTTCTTC.

The chain couples TRBV5-1 to TRBJ2-5; unclear D gene. The germline V gene has CDR1 SGHRS and CDR2 YFSETQ. V was clipped by 0 bases and J by 2 bases, with 8 bases between them. The CDR3 is 14 amino acids. CDR3 loop: CASSLVVTQETQYF. CDR3 nucleotides: TGCGCCAGCAGCTTGGTGGTGACTCAAGAGACCCAGTACTTC.

V usage is TRBV9 and J usage is TRBJ2-7; TRBD1 is a possible D gene (7 bases). Looked up from germline, CDR1 is SGDLS and CDR2 is YYNGEE. The CDR3 is 14 amino acids. Trimming stripped 2 bases from V and 7 bases from J, with 16 bases between. In nucleotides, the CDR3 is TGTGCCAGCAGCGTTGACACAGGGGCGGGAGAGCAGTACTTC. Amino acid sequence: CASSVDTGAGEQYF.

The chain links TRBV3-1 (or the pseudogene TRBV3-2) to TRBJ2-7; a weak D match, TRBD1 (5 bases). The CDR3 is 15 amino acids. CDR1 and CDR2 (germline): LGHDT, YNNKEL (reference sequence). V dropped 4 bases and J dropped 6 bases, with 19 bases sitting between them. The CDR3 loop reads CASSLNTGNPGEQYF. The CDR3 DNA is TGTGCCAGCAGCCTAAATACAGGAAACCCGGGCGAGCAGTACTTC.

V usage is TRBV5-1 and J usage is TRBJ1-6, with 10 nucleotides matching TRBD1. Looked up from germline, CDR1 is SGHRS and CDR2 is YFSETQ. The CDR3 runs to 15 residues. The junction had 11 bases not matched to a gene; V was cut back by 4 bases and J by 13 bases. CDR3 in amino acids: CASSIAPGQGSPLHF. The CDR3 nucleotides read TGCGCCAGCAGCATTGCCCCGGGACAGGGGTCCCCCCTCCACTTT.

This clone came up many times. The chain uses TRBV7-9 and TRBJ2-7, with D possibly being TRBD2 (5 bases). Germline assignment: CDR1 SEHNR and CDR2 FQNEAQ (reference sequence). The CDR3 loop spans 12 amino acids. Trimming pared 5 bases from V and 5 bases from J, leaving 10 bases between. CDR3 amino acids: CASSAIANEQYF. The CDR3 nucleotides read TGTGCCAGCAGCGCTATAGCGAACGAGCAGTACTTC.

Written as DNA, the CDR3 is TGTGCCACAAAGGACAGGACAACCACTGAAGCTTTCTTT. This encodes CATKDRTTTEAFF. J is TRBJ1-1 and V is TRBV24-1; 7 bases line up with TRBD1. The CDR3 contains 13 residues. CDR1 is KGHDR and CDR2 is SFDVKD in the germline V gene. V trimming: 10 bases; J trimming: 4 bases; junction bases outside the gene matches: 8.

The genes are TRBV5-5 and TRBJ1-6; possibly TRBD1 for D (6 bases). The CDR3 consists of 18 residues. CDR1 SGHKS and CDR2 YYEKEE come from the germline V gene (reference sequence). The germline V and J ends were trimmed by 2 bases and 0 bases, with 15 bases remaining between them. The CDR3 DNA reads TGTGCCAGCAGCTTTAGGACAGTCCCCAGCTCCTATAATTCACCCCTCCACTTT. This gives the protein CASSFRTVPSSYNSPLHF.

The rearrangement links TRBV19 to TRBJ2-7, with a tentative D call TRBD1 (6 bases). V lost 6 bases and J lost 2, with 11 bases in between. In germline, CDR1 is LNHDA, CDR2 SQIVND (reference sequence). The CDR3 extends over 13 amino acids. The CDR3 region has the DNA TGTGCCAGTAGCCGGACAGCGACCTACGAGCAGTACTTC. This encodes CASSRTATYEQYF.

This rearrangement joins TRBV7-2 to TRBJ2-2; 10 positions match TRBD1. This CDR3 comprises 16 residues. The V and J ends lost 1 base and 4 bases, in that order; junction bases with no gene match: 3. In germline, CDR1 is SGHTA, CDR2 FQGNSA. The CDR3 protein is CASSLEGQGSTGELFF. In nucleotides, the CDR3 is TGTGCCAGCAGCTTAGAGGGACAGGGGAGCACCGGGGAGCTGTTTTTT.

The chain is built from TRBV6-1 and TRBJ1-3, with 7 bases matching TRBD1. V dropped 3 bases and J dropped 3; count of bases not matched to a gene: 8. The CDR3 extends over 16 amino acids. The V gene's germline CDR1 is MNHNS and CDR2 SASEGT. CDR3 nucleotide sequence: TGTGCCAGCAGTGAGCAGACAGGGTCGGGTGGAAACACCATATATTTT. This translates into CASSEQTGSGGNTIYF.